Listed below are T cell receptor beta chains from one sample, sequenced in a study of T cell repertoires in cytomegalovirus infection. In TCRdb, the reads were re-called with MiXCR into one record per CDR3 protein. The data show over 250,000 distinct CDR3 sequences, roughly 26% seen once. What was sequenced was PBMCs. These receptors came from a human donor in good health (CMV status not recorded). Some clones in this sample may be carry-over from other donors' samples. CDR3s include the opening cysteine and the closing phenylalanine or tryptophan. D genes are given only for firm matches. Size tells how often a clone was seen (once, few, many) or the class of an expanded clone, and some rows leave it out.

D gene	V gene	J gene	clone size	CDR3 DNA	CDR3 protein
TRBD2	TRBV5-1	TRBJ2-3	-	TGCGCCAGCAGCTTGGCAGGACTAGCGGGGGCTAGGGATACGCAGTATTTT	CASSLAGLAGARDTQYF
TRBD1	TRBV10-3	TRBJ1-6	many	TGTGCCATCAGGGGGACAGGGGACAATTCACCCCTCCACTTT	CAIRGTGDNSPLHF
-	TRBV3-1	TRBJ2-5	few	TGTGCCAGCAGCCAAGATGTAGGGACGCACCAAGAGACCCAGTACTTC	CASSQDVGTHQETQYF
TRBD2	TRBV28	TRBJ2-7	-	TGTGCCAGCACCTCCTCGGGACTAGCGGGAGGGCCCTCCTACGAGCAGTACTTC	CASTSSGLAGGPSYEQYF
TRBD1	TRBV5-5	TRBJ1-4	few	TGTGCCAGCAGCTTGGCCTGGACAGGGGGTAATGAAAAACTGTTTTTT	CASSLAWTGGNEKLFF
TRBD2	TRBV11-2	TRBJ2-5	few	TGTGCCAGCAGCCCCGACGGGGGGGCAGGGGAGACCCAGTACTTC	CASSPDGGAGETQYF
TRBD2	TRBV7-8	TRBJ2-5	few	TGTGCCAGCAGCTTAGCCGGACTAGCGGGAGGGCCAGGGAGAGAGACCCAGTACTTC	CASSLAGLAGGPGRETQYF
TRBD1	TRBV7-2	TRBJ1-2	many	TGTGCCAGCAGCCGGGACAGGGGAGAGAATGGCTACACCTTC	CASSRDRGENGYTF
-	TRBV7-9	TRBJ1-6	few	TGTGCCAGCAGCGAAGAGACAGGTTTCGTTGGAGGGAATAATTCACCCCTCCACTTT	CASSEETGFVGGNNSPLHF
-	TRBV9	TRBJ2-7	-	TGTGCCAGCAGGTTCGGACAGAGGGGTAACTACGAGCAGTACTTC	CASRFGQRGNYEQYF
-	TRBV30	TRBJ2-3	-	TGTGCCTGGAGTCGAGGGACAGATACGCAGTATTTT	CAWSRGTDTQYF
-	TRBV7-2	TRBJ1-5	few	TGTGCCAGCAGCTTTGTTCAGAGCAATCAGCCCCAGCATTTT	CASSFVQSNQPQHF
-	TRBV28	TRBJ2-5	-	TGTGCCAGCAGTTCAGAGACCCAGTACTTC	CASSSETQYF
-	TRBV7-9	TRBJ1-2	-	TGTGCCAGCAGCTTTTTCAGTTGGGCTAACCGGTCGTATGGCTACACCTTC	CASSFFSWANRSYGYTF
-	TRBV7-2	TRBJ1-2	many	TGTGCCAGCAGCTTAGAAACAGGGCTCGGCTACACCTTC	CASSLETGLGYTF
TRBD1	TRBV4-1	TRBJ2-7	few	TGCGCCAGCAGCCTCCTTTCGACAGGGAACTACGAGCAGTACTTC	CASSLLSTGNYEQYF
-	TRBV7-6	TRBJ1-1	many	TGTGCCAGCAGCCCGGGATCGGTATCGGCTTTCTTT	CASSPGSVSAFF
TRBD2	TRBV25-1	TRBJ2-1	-	TGTGCCAGCAGTCCCCGGGTAGCGGGGGTCTACAATGAGCAGTTCTTC	CASSPRVAGVYNEQFF
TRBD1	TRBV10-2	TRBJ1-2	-	TGCGCCAGCTCGGCGCAGGGGGCAATCTATGGCTACACCTTC	CASSAQGAIYGYTF
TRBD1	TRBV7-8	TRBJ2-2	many	TGTGCCAGCAGCCTAACCGGGACAGTGAACACCGGGGAGCTGTTTTTT	CASSLTGTVNTGELFF
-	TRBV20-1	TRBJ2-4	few	TGCAGTGCTATAGGGGGGGGGGTCAAAAACATTCAGTACTTC	CSAIGGGVKNIQYF
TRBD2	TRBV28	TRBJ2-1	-	TGTGCCAGCAGTTTCCCCCCAGCGGGGGGATCCTACAATGAGCAGTTCTTC	CASSFPPAGGSYNEQFF
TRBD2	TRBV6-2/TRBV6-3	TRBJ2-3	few	TGTGCCAGCAGTTCCAGCCTAGCGGGAGGGCCAACAGATACGCAGTATTTT	CASSSSLAGGPTDTQYF
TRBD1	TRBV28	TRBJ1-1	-	TGTGCCAGCAGCCGAGATCAGGGGGCTGAAGCTTTCTTT	CASSRDQGAEAFF
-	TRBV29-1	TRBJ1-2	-	TGCAGCGCCCGGACAGAACCCTTACCTAACTATGGCTACACCTTC	CSARTEPLPNYGYTF
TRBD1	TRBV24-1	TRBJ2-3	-	TGTGCCACCAGTAGGACAGGGGCTTTAGCAGATACGCAGTATTTT	CATSRTGALADTQYF
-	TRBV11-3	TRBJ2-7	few	TGTGCCAGCAGCCCTGGACGGTCCTCCTACGAGCAGTACTTC	CASSPGRSSYEQYF
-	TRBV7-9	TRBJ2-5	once	TGTGCCAGCAGCTTAGGGGCACATGGAGGGGGCCTCCAAGAGACCCAGTACTTC	CASSLGAHGGGLQETQYF
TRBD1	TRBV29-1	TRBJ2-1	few	TGCAGCGGCATGACAGGGGGGGAGTTCTTC	CSGMTGGEFF
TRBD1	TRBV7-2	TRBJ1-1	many	TGTGCCAGCAGAACCGGGACAGTTAACACTGAAGCTTTCTTT	CASRTGTVNTEAFF
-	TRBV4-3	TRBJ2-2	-	TGCGCCAGCAGCCAAGACGAGGGAGACGGCACCGGGGAGCTGTTTTTT	CASSQDEGDGTGELFF
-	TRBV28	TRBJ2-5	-	TGTGCCAGCAGCCGAATTCGACCGAATCAAGAGACCCAGTACTTC	CASSRIRPNQETQYF
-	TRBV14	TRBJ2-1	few	TGTGCCAGCAGCCAAGATAGAAGGGAGCAGTTCTTC	CASSQDRREQFF
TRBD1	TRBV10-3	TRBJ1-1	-	TGTGCCATTGGACAGGGGTTGGTGAACACTGAAGCTTTCTTT	CAIGQGLVNTEAFF
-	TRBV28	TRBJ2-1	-	TGTGCCAGCAGTCCGGTACTAGTTGAGCAGTTCTTC	CASSPVLVEQFF
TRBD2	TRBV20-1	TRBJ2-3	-	TGCAGTGCCCAGCGGGGGGGCACAGATACGCAGTATTTT	CSAQRGGTDTQYF
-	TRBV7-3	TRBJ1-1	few	TGTGCCAGCAGCTTAACCCCGGGTGGGGGCACTGAAGCTTTCTTT	CASSLTPGGGTEAFF
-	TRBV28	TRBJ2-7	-	TGTGCCAGCAGATCTACTAAGGCTAGCTCCTACGAGCAGTACTTC	CASRSTKASSYEQYF
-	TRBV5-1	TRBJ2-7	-	TGCGCCAGCAGCTTGGGGCCAGGGTCTCTTCCGGAGCAGTACTTC	CASSLGPGSLPEQYF
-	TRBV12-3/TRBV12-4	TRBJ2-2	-	TGTGCCAGCAGCCCCGGGACCCAGGTTGGGGAGCTGTTTTTT	CASSPGTQVGELFF
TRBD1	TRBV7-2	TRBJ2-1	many	TGTGCCAGCAGCTTGGACAGGGGGGCTTACAATGAGCAGTTCTTC	CASSLDRGAYNEQFF
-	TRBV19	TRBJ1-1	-	TGTGCCAGTAGTAGTAGGGACGGTATGAACACTGAAGCTTTCTTT	CASSSRDGMNTEAFF
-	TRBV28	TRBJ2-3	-	TGTGCCAGCATAAGATCTAGCTGGGATACGCAGTATTTT	CASIRSSWDTQYF
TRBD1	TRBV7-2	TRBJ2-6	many	TGTGCCAGCAGCTCCGGACAGGCCCTACCCAGCCCTGGGGCCAACGTCCTGACTTTC	CASSSGQALPSPGANVLTF
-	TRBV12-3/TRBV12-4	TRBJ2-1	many	TGTGCCAGCAGTTTATCATTTCTTCCCGGGAAAGGGGGTTCCTACAATGAGCAGTTCTTC	CASSLSFLPGKGGSYNEQFF
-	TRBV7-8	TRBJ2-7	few	TGTGCCAGCAGCCCTAGTGGACTATTCACCTACGAGCAGTACTTC	CASSPSGLFTYEQYF
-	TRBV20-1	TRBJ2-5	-	TGCAGTGCTAGAGATGGTAGGGCTCAAGAGACCCAGTACTTC	CSARDGRAQETQYF
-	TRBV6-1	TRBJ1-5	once	TGTGCCAGCAGTGAACCGGGCCTCAATCAGCCCCAGCATTTT	CASSEPGLNQPQHF
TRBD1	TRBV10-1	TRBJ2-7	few	TGCGCCAGCAGCCGGGACAGGGACCTTCGGGAGCAGTACTTC	CASSRDRDLREQYF
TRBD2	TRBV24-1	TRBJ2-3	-	TGTGCCACCAGTGAACCCGGGACTACCGATCGTACGCAGTATTTT	CATSEPGTTDRTQYF
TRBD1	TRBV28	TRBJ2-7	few	TGTGCCAGCAGTTTGACAGGGGGAGAGCAGTACTTC	CASSLTGGEQYF
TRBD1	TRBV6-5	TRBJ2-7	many	TGTGCCAGCAGTTACCCCTCCGTACAGGGGGCGAACGAGCAGTACTTC	CASSYPSVQGANEQYF
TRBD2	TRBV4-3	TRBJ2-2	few	TGCGCCAGCAGCCCCTTAGCGGGAGGGCCCACCGGGGAGCTGTTTTTT	CASSPLAGGPTGELFF
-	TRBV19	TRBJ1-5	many	TGTGCCAGTAGCAAATTCGGACCTAATCAGCCCCAGCATTTT	CASSKFGPNQPQHF
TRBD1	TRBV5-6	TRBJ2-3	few	TGTGCCAGCAGCCGAACAGGGGGGGATACGCAGTATTTT	CASSRTGGDTQYF
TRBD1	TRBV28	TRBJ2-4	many	TGTGCCAGCAGTAGAAAGGTCCTGACAGGGAACATTCAGTACTTC	CASSRKVLTGNIQYF
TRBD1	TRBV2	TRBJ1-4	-	TGTGCCAGCAGATTCGACAGGGGAGGTGAAAAACTGTTTTTT	CASRFDRGGEKLFF
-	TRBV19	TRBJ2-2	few	TGTGCCAGTCAGGCAGACGGGGTTGTCCGGGAGCTGTTTTTT	CASQADGVVRELFF
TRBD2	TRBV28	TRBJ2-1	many	TGTGCCAGCAGTTCCTCCGGGACTAGCGGGCGCCCCGGGCAGTTCTTC	CASSSSGTSGRPGQFF